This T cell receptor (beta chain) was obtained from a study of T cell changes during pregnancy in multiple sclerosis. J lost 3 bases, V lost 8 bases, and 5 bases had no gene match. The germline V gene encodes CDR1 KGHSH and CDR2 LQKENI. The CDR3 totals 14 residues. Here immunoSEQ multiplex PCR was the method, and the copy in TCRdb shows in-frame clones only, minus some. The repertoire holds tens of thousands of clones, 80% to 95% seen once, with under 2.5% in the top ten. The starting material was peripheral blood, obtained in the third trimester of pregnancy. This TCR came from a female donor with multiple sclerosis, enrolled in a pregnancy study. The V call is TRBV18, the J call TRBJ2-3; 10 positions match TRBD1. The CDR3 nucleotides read TGTGCCAGCGTCGACAGGGGGCTAACAGATACGCAGTATTTT. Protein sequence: CASVDRGLTDTQYF.